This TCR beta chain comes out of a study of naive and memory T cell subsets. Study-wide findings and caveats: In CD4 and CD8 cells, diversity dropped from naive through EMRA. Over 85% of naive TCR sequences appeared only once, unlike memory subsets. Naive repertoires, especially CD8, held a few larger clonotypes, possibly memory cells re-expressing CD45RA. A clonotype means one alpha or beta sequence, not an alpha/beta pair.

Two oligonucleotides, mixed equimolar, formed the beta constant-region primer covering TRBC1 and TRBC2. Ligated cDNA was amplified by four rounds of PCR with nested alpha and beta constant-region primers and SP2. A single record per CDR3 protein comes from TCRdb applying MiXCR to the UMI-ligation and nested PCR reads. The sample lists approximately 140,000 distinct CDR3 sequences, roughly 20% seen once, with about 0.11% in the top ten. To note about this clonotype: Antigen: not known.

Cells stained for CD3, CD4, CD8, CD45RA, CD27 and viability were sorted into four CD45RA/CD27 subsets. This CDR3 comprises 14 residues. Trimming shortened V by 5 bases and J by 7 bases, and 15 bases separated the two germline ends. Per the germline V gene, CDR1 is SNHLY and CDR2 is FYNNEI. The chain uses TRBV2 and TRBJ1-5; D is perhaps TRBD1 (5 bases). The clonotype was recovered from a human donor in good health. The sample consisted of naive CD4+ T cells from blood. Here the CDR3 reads CASSFYGGGQPQHF. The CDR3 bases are TGTGCCAGCAGTTTTTATGGGGGGGGACAGCCCCAGCATTTT.